Each of the 32 T cell receptor beta chains below was sequenced from the same sample in a study of response to subunit inactivated influenza vaccine. TCRdb redid the calling of the RT-PCR reads with MiXCR, one entry per CDR3 protein. Among about 540,000 distinct CDR3 sequences listed, approximately 24% were seen once. In addition, the sample was reused for a study of T cells expressing NK-cell markers. From that study: Synthesis of TCR beta cDNA relied on 5'RACE template switching carrying UMIs.

The source was CD4+ T cells sorted from PBMCs, collected less than 13 days after vaccination. All receptors derive from a man aged 50 to 59 who received an inactivated influenza vaccine.

The V and J genes are TRBV10-1 and TRBJ1-2; D might be TRBD1 (6 bases). This CDR3 has 12 residues. V lost 6 bases and J lost 4, with 9 bases in between. The germline V gene encodes CDR1 WNHNN and CDR2 SYGVQD (reference sequence). CDR3: CASSVDSYGYTF. The CDR3, as DNA: TGCGCCAGCAGCGTGGACAGCTATGGCTACACCTTC.

This clonotype was counted only a few times. The V call is TRBV28, the J call TRBJ1-2; 7 positions match TRBD1. CDR1 is MDHEN, CDR2 SYDVKM, per germline. With V trimmed by 8 bases and J by 5 bases, 11 bases remained unmatched. CDR3 length equals 14 residues. CDR3 coding DNA: TGTGCCAGCGTCCACGGCACAGGGGAGTATGGCTACACCTTC. Translating it yields CASVHGTGEYGYTF.

This clonotype was observed at least ten times. This chain connects TRBV5-5 to TRBJ1-1; D unresolved. The germline V and J ends were trimmed by 0 bases and 3 bases, with 6 bases remaining between them. The CDR3 contains 13 residues. Germline values: CDR1 SGHKS, CDR2 YYEKEE (reference sequence). CDR3 in amino acids: CASSLVRDTEAFF. CDR3 bases: TGTGCCAGCAGCTTGGTACGGGACACTGAAGCTTTCTTT.

V gene TRBV29-1 combines with J gene TRBJ2-1; 10 bases match TRBD1. V was clipped by 4 bases and J by 12 bases; unmatched bases: 12. Germline loops: CDR1 SQVTM, CDR2 ANQGSEA. The CDR3 runs to 14 residues. The CDR3 DNA is TGCAGCGTTGCCCGCGGGACAGGGGCGGAGGGGCAGTTCTTC. Its translation: CSVARGTGAEGQFF.

This clonotype has more than one count but fewer than ten. The rearrangement links TRBV25-1 to TRBJ1-2; D is possibly TRBD1 (5 bases). There are 13 residues in the CDR3. V was clipped by 7 bases and J by 7 bases, with 16 bases between them. CDR1 and CDR2 from the germline V gene are MGHDK and SYGVNS. CDR3 bases: TGTGCCAGCAAATTCAGGGAGTTGGGTGGCTACACCTTC. Translating it yields CASKFRELGGYTF.

This clonotype showed up just a few times. CDR3 sequence reads: CASSLGRSSEQFF. CDR3 sequence (DNA): TGTGCCAGCAGCTTAGGACGTTCGAGTGAGCAGTTCTTC. The chain carries TRBV7-7 and TRBJ2-1; D gene uncertain. This CDR3 is 13 amino acids long. Germline values: CDR1 SSHAT, CDR2 FNYEAQ (reference sequence). The V gene lost 1 base and the J gene lost 9 bases, with 10 bases spanning the gap.

The V call is TRBV28, the J call TRBJ1-6; TRBD1 is a possible D gene (6 bases). The CDR3 is 14 residues long. Germline-derived CDR1 and CDR2 are MDHEN and SYDVKM. V dropped 6 bases and J dropped 10 bases, with 16 bases sitting between them. The CDR3 reads CASRVRTEGSPLHF. For the CDR3, the DNA is TGTGCCAGCAGGGTTAGGACAGAGGGATCACCCCTCCACTTT.

This clonotype was counted at least ten times. The V gene is TRBV28, the J gene TRBJ2-1, with D perhaps TRBD1 (6 bases). Trimming stripped 1 base from V and 7 bases from J, with 8 bases between. The germline gives CDR1 MDHEN, CDR2 SYDVKM. The CDR3 totals 13 residues. This CDR3 reads CASSLYRANEQFF. CDR3 DNA sequence: TGTGCCAGCAGTTTATACAGGGCGAATGAGCAGTTCTTC. Filled out from reference TRBV28 and TRBJ2-1, the complete variable domain reads DVKVTQSSRYLVKRTGEKVFLECVQDMDHENMFWYRQDPGLGLRLIYFSYDVKMKEKGDIPEGYSVSREKKERFSLILESASTNQTSMYLCASSLYRANEQFFGPGTRLTVL.

The rearrangement links TRBV10-3 to TRBJ2-1; 7 bases are shared with TRBD2. J gave up 5 bases and V 6 bases, and 4 bases lay outside the gene matches. In germline, CDR1 is ENHRY, CDR2 SYGVKD. The CDR3 spans 13 residues. CDR3 coding DNA: TGTGCCATCAGCCCCGGGACTAACAATGAGCAGTTCTTC. Translating gives CAISPGTNNEQFF.

A few counts support this clonotype. The CDR3 DNA follows: TGTGCCAGCAGCTCCATACAGGGGGGTATCGGGGAGCTGTTTTTT. Encoded protein: CASSSIQGGIGELFF. The gene calls are TRBV5-5 and TRBJ2-2; 8 positions match TRBD1. J lost 7 bases, V lost 3 bases, and 8 bases had no gene match. The V gene's germline CDR1 is SGHKS and CDR2 YYEKEE (reference sequence). The CDR3 totals 15 residues.

The chain joins TRBV5-1 to TRBJ2-1; TRBD2 aligns across 9 bases. The J segment lost 7 bases and the V segment lost 3 bases, leaving 11 bases of the junction unmatched. The length of the CDR3 is 16 residues. CDR1 is SGHRS, CDR2 YFSETQ, per germline. The CDR3: CASSSNSGGLGNEQFF. CDR3 DNA sequence: TGCGCCAGCAGCTCTAATAGCGGGGGCCTAGGAAATGAGCAGTTCTTC. Combining the CDR3 with reference TRBV5-1 and TRBJ2-1 gives the whole variable domain KAGVTQTPRYLIKTRGQQVTLSCSPISGHRSVSWYQQTPGQGLQFLFEYFSETQRNKGNFPGRFSGRQFSNSRSEMNVSTLELGDSALYLCASSSNSGGLGNEQFFGPGTRLTVL.

V gene TRBV18 combines with J gene TRBJ2-7; TRBD2 matches 13 bases. The germline CDR1 and CDR2 sequences are KGHSH and LQKENI. This CDR3 has 19 amino acids. J gave up 0 bases and V 4 bases, and 12 bases lay outside the gene matches. Here the CDR3 reads CASSQGPFRTSGSSYEQYF. The DNA for the CDR3 is TGTGCCAGCTCACAAGGGCCTTTCAGGACTAGCGGGAGCTCCTACGAGCAGTACTTC.

This clonotype was recorded a few times. The V call is TRBV5-4, the J call TRBJ2-5; D is tentatively TRBD1 or TRBD2 (5 bases each). Germline V gene sequence: CDR1 SGHNT, CDR2 YYREEE (reference sequence). Trimming stripped 4 bases from V and 4 bases from J, with 20 bases between. This CDR3 has 16 residues. CDR3 protein: CASSGAGTSISETQYF. The DNA for the CDR3 is TGTGCCAGCAGCGGAGCCGGGACCTCAATATCAGAGACCCAGTACTTC.

This clonotype was recorded a few times. This chain links TRBV20-1 with TRBJ1-2; tentative D call: TRBD1 (5 bases). The ends were cut back, 6 bases at V and 8 bases at J, with 22 bases in the middle. The CDR3 has 14 amino acids. Germline CDR1 DFQATT, CDR2 SNEGSKA (reference sequence). CDR3 bases: TGCAGTGCGGGGCGGGAGACGTCGGGTCGGGGCTACACCTTC. This translates into CSAGRETSGRGYTF.

This clonotype has more than one count but fewer than ten. The J gene is TRBJ2-2, the V gene TRBV7-8; 9 bases agree with TRBD2. CDR1 SGHVS and CDR2 FQNEAQ come from the germline V gene. Trimming removed 4 bases from V and 10 bases from J; junction bases left unmatched: 16. This CDR3 has 17 amino acids. The CDR3 nucleotides read TGTGCCAGCAGCTCCACAAGCGGGGGGAAAGTGAAGGCGGAGCTGTTTTTT. Translating it yields CASSSTSGGKVKAELFF. Based on the CDR3 plus reference TRBV7-8 and TRBJ2-2, the full variable domain is GAGVSQSPRYKVAKRGQDVALRCDPISGHVSLFWYQQALGQGPEFLTYFQNEAQLDKSGLPSDRFFAERPEGSVSTLKIQRTQQEDSAVYLCASSSTSGGKVKAELFFGEGSRLTVL.

This rearrangement joins TRBV7-8 to TRBJ2-4; D is uncertain. The CDR3 totals 15 residues. Germline V lookup: CDR1 SGHVS, CDR2 FQNEAQ. V was shortened by 0 bases and J by 7 bases, with 13 bases between the two germline ends. DNA of the CDR3: TGTGCCAGCAGCTTAGCTCTACAAGTGGGGAACATTCAGTACTTC. Its translation is CASSLALQVGNIQYF.

This clonotype was detected many times. V is TRBV20-1 and J is TRBJ1-2; a possible D gene is TRBD1 (5 bases). V was trimmed by 3 bases and J by 5 bases, leaving 10 bases between them. This CDR3 contains 12 residues. Germline loops: CDR1 DFQATT, CDR2 SNEGSKA (reference sequence). The CDR3 nucleotides read TGCAGTGCTAGGGTCAGGACATATGGCTACACCTTC. Amino acid sequence: CSARVRTYGYTF.

This clonotype came up a few times. The V and J genes are TRBV14 and TRBJ2-5; 7 nucleotides line up with TRBD1. This CDR3 has 14 amino acids. The trim removed 7 bases at V and 5 bases at J, leaving 10 bases unmatched. The germline V gene has CDR1 SGHDN and CDR2 FVKESK. CDR3 region: CASTQTGKRETQYF. CDR3 bases: TGTGCCAGCACCCAGACAGGGAAGCGCGAGACCCAGTACTTC.

The genes are TRBV30 and TRBJ1-4, with a tentative D call TRBD1 (6 bases). CDR3 length: 13 amino acids. Germline CDR1 is GTSNPN and CDR2 is SVGIG (reference sequence). Deletions cut 2 bases from V and 4 bases from J, with 8 bases between. The CDR3 protein is CAWSRQVNEKLFF. The CDR3 DNA is TGTGCCTGGAGTCGACAGGTTAATGAAAAACTGTTTTTT.

The rearrangement joins TRBV28 to TRBJ2-3, with D perhaps matching TRBD2 (5 bases). Trimming cost V 6 bases and J 4 bases, with 11 bases left between them. CDR1 MDHEN and CDR2 SYDVKM come from the germline V gene. This CDR3 has 13 residues. In DNA, the CDR3 is TGTGCCAGCAGCCTAATTAGCGCAGATACGCAGTATTTT. Its protein product is CASSLISADTQYF.

There are a few counts of this clonotype. The chain carries TRBV7-9 and TRBJ2-1; 7 nucleotides align to TRBD1. The CDR3 consists of 15 residues. Trimming at V came to 5 bases and at J to 3 bases, leaving 7 bases not matched to a gene. Germline CDR1 SEHNR, CDR2 FQNEAQ (reference sequence). The CDR3: CASSETGTFYNEQFF. Here the CDR3 DNA reads TGTGCCAGCAGCGAGACAGGGACCTTCTACAATGAGCAGTTCTTC.

The chain couples TRBV7-9 to TRBJ2-2, with 7 nucleotides matching TRBD1. Germline CDR1 is SEHNR and CDR2 is FQNEAQ (reference sequence). The V and J ends lost 5 bases and 5 bases, in that order; junction bases with no gene match: 11. CDR3 size: 16 residues. The CDR3 loop reads CASSRRGTERTGELFF. CDR3 bases: TGTGCCAGCAGCAGGAGAGGGACAGAAAGGACCGGGGAGCTGTTTTTT. The whole variable domain, filled in from reference TRBV7-9 and TRBJ2-2, reads DTGVSQNPRHKITKRGQNVTFRCDPISEHNRLYWYRQTLGQGPEFLTYFQNEAQLEKSRLLSDRFSAERPKGSFSTLEIQRTEQGDSAMYLCASSRRGTERTGELFFGEGSRLTVL.

The table lists this clonotype with a few counts. The CDR3 loop is CASSLGGGGSSNQPQHF. Written as DNA, the CDR3 is TGTGCCAGCAGTTTAGGCGGGGGGGGGTCTAGCAATCAGCCCCAGCATTTT. V usage is TRBV12-3 or TRBV12-4 and J usage is TRBJ1-5, with a weak D call TRBD1 (5 bases). This CDR3 is built from 17 residues. Deletions cut 1 base from V and 0 bases from J, with 13 bases between.

DNA for the CDR3: TGTGCCACCAGTGATTTAGGGCGGGGCGGCACAGATACGCAGTATTTT. Its translation is CATSDLGRGGTDTQYF. The chain employs TRBV24-1 and TRBJ2-3; tentatively, D is TRBD2 (6 bases). Germline values: CDR1 KGHDR, CDR2 SFDVKD. V was clipped by 1 base and J by 1 base, with 11 bases between them. This CDR3 contains 16 residues.

The chain has TRBV5-1 and TRBJ1-2; 8 bases agree with TRBD1. Trimming at V came to 4 bases and at J to 8 bases, leaving 13 bases not matched to a gene. Germline V gene sequence: CDR1 SGHRS, CDR2 YFSETQ. CDR3 length: 15 amino acids. The CDR3 nucleotides are TGCGCCAGCAGCAGGACCGGGACAGGAAATGAAGGCTACACCTTC. This encodes CASSRTGTGNEGYTF.

This clonotype was picked up a small number of times. This chain joins TRBV6-1 and TRBJ2-1; TRBD2 might be the D (6 bases). This CDR3 has 14 residues. Between the trimmed V and J ends, which lost 7 bases and 0 bases, there was a span of 10 bases. Germline loops: CDR1 MNHNS, CDR2 SASEGT. CDR3 DNA: TGTGCCAGCATCGCGGGAAGCTCCTACAATGAGCAGTTCTTC. Translating gives CASIAGSSYNEQFF.

This clonotype was recorded only once. This chain links TRBV20-1 with TRBJ2-5, with a possible D match to TRBD2 (5 bases). The V and J ends lost 4 bases and 3 bases respectively, with 9 bases between them. CDR1 is DFQATT and CDR2 is SNEGSKA in the germline V gene (reference sequence). CDR3 length: 12 residues. In nucleotides, the CDR3 is TGCAGTGCTATAGCGAAAGAAGAGACCCAGTACTTC. Translation: CSAIAKEETQYF.

The genes are TRBV10-2 and TRBJ2-1; weak D call: TRBD2 (5 bases). The CDR3 is made up of 13 amino acids. Germline V lookup: CDR1 WSHSY, CDR2 SAAADI. The V end lost 7 bases, the J end lost 12 bases, and 19 bases lay between the germline ends. The DNA of the CDR3 is TGCGCCAGCAAGGAACGGGGATTGACGGGGCAGTTCTTC. Its protein is CASKERGLTGQFF.

This clonotype occurred once. J is TRBJ2-7 and V is TRBV7-2; the match to TRBD2 covers 9 bases. Germline assignment: CDR1 SGHTA and CDR2 FQGNSA. Germline trimming cut 6 bases from V and 6 bases from J; bases unmatched to any gene: 6. The CDR3 runs to 13 residues. The CDR3 nucleotides read TGTGCCAGCAGATATAGCGGGAGTGGCGAGCAGTACTTC. It translates to CASRYSGSGEQYF. The full variable domain, its missing parts supplied by reference TRBV7-2 and TRBJ2-7, is GAGVSQSPSNKVTEKGKDVELRCDPISGHTALYWYRQSLGQGLEFLIYFQGNSAPDKSGLPSDRFSAERTGGSVSTLTIQRTQQEDSAVYLCASRYSGSGEQYFGPGTRLTVT.

The rearrangement joins TRBV5-1 to TRBJ2-7; D uncertain. The CDR3 contains 15 residues. V was shortened by 4 bases and J by 4 bases, with 18 bases between the two germline ends. Germline V gene lookup returns CDR1 SGHRS and CDR2 YFSETQ. CDR3 DNA: TGCGCCAGCAGCGGGTCCGGCCCCGGTCTTTACGAGCAGTACTTC. Encoded protein: CASSGSGPGLYEQYF.

V usage is TRBV6-6 and J usage is TRBJ1-6; D remains unclear. V lost 6 bases, J lost 10 bases, and 13 bases lay in between. This CDR3 is built from 13 residues. In germline, CDR1 is MNHNY, CDR2 SVGAGI (reference sequence). The CDR3 here is CASSPGERSPLHF. CDR3 DNA: TGTGCCAGCAGCCCAGGTGAAAGATCACCCCTCCACTTT.

CDR3 in amino acids: CSVRRAGGRNEQFF. CDR3 nucleotides: TGCAGCGTCCGGCGAGCGGGGGGGCGCAATGAGCAGTTCTTC. The chain uses TRBV29-1 and TRBJ2-1; 10 nucleotides match TRBD2. The CDR3 totals 14 residues. With V trimmed by 6 bases and J by 6 bases, 8 bases remained unmatched. Germline CDR1 is SQVTM and CDR2 is ANQGSEA.